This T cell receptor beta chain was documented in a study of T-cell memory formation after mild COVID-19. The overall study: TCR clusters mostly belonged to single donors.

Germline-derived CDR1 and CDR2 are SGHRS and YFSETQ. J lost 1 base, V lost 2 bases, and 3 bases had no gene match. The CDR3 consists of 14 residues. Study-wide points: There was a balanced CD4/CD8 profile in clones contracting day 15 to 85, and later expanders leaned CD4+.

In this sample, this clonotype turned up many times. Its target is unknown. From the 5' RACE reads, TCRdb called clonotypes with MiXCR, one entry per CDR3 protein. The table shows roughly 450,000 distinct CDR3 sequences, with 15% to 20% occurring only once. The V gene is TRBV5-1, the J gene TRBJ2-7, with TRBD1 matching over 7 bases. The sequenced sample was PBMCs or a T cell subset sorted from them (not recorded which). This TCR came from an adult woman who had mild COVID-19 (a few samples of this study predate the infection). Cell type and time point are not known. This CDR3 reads CASSLRQGSYEQYF. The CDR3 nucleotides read TGCGCCAGCAGCTTACGACAGGGATCCTACGAGCAGTACTTC.